This TCR beta chain was captured in a study of cytomegalovirus exposure and HLA in healthy donors. The study's findings and limits: The study designated roughly 150 TCR beta chains cytomegalovirus-associated. Rare TCR sequences predominated, though certain public TCRs were found in many donors. The finding came from a later analysis; first-cohort TCR clusters tended to co-occur in the 95 to 150 validation repertoires.

Assay: immunoSEQ multiplex PCR; the TCRdb copy retains only in-frame clones and omits some. The sample records about 280,000 clones, about 86% being singletons. Concerning this clone: The antigen is not known.

The sequenced sample consisted of PBMCs. The source of this sequence is a woman in her late teens or twenties in good health and CMV-seronegative.

In DNA form, the CDR3 reads TGTGCCAGCAGTGGTGGACAGGGGAGGGGGCAGCCCCAGCATTTT. Translation: CASSGGQGRGQPQHF. V and J are TRBV2 and TRBJ1-5, with 9 positions matching TRBD1. The V segment lost 4 bases and the J segment 7 bases; nucleotides outside the gene matches: 8. Germline V lookup: CDR1 SNHLY, CDR2 FYNNEI. The CDR3 consists of 15 residues. The whole variable domain, remainder taken from reference TRBV2 and TRBJ1-5, is EPEVTQTPSHQVTQMGQEVILRCVPISNHLYFYWYRQILGQKVEFLVSFYNNEISEKSEIFDDQFSVERPDGSNFTLKIRSTKLEDSAMYFCASSGGQGRGQPQHFGDGTRLSIL.